In its sample, the clone carrying this T cell receptor beta chain was seen once. Profiling relied on immunoSEQ multiplex PCR, and the TCRdb table lists in-frame clones only, not all of them. The table records around 100,000 clones, 70% to 90% of them present only once. The CDR3 totals 15 residues. Germline V gene sequence: CDR1 SGHTA, CDR2 FQGNSA. Deletions cut 5 bases from V and 9 bases from J, with 17 bases between. The data derive from a study of control samples from healthy donors and cancer patients. This TCR was recovered from a man under 40 in good health. The source material was blood. The rearrangement links TRBV7-2 to TRBJ1-6, with D unclear. In DNA form, the CDR3 reads TGTGCCAGCAGCCCCTCGGGGATCTTGCGTTCACCCCTCCACTTT. As protein: CASSPSGILRSPLHF.